Following are 6 T cell receptor beta chains from one sample sequenced in a study of blood T cell repertoires in COVID-19. Profiled with immunoSEQ multiplex PCR; TCRdb holds only in-frame clones, not every one. The sample comprises some 300,000 clones, approximately 89% of which are singletons, and 2.5% to 3% rests with the top ten. Sequencing was carried out using PBMCs or T cells enriched from blood (not recorded which). The source of these receptors is a woman in her fifties or sixties who had been exposed to COVID-19.

This clone was detected only a few times. V and J are TRBV27 and TRBJ1-4, with 8 bases identical to TRBD1. CDR1 and CDR2 (germline): MNHEY, SMNVEV (reference sequence). Trimming took 10 bases from V and 8 from J; bases not matched to a gene: 6. This CDR3 comprises 12 residues. CDR3 region: CAIKDRAEKLFF. CDR3 in DNA: TGTGCCATCAAGGACAGGGCCGAAAAACTGTTTTTT.

In this sample, this clone turned up once. The rearrangement joins TRBV19 to TRBJ1-2; D unresolved. Trimming left V 5 bases short and J 5 bases short, with 6 bases between. Germline V gene sequence: CDR1 LNHDA, CDR2 SQIVND (reference sequence). This CDR3 is 11 amino acids long. The CDR3 sequence: CASSYKYGYTF. The CDR3 nucleotides are TGTGCCAGTAGTTACAAATATGGCTACACCTTC.

The chain uses TRBV19 and TRBJ2-2, with D tentatively TRBD1 (5 bases). In germline, CDR1 is LNHDA, CDR2 SQIVND (reference sequence). V lost 9 bases and J lost 0, with 17 bases in between. The CDR3 has 16 residues. Here the CDR3 reads CASSRGYGPNTGELFF. The CDR3 bases are TGTGCCAGCTCAAGGGGCTATGGCCCGAACACCGGGGAGCTGTTTTTT. The full variable domain, rest sourced from reference TRBV19 and TRBJ2-2, is DGGITQSPKYLFRKEGQNVTLSCEQNLNHDAMYWYRQDPGQGLRLIYYSQIVNDFQKGDIAEGYSVSREKKESFPLTVTSAQKNPTAFYLCASSRGYGPNTGELFFGEGSRLTVL.

The genes are TRBV28 and TRBJ1-5, with unresolved D. CDR1 is MDHEN, CDR2 SYDVKM, per germline. Trimming took 1 base from V and 4 from J, leaving 14 bases between them. The CDR3 consists of 16 residues. The CDR3 protein is CASSLSEGEINQPQHF. CDR3 nucleotide sequence: TGTGCCAGCAGTTTATCTGAGGGCGAGATAAATCAGCCCCAGCATTTT.

The V call is TRBV7-2, the J call TRBJ1-1; possible D gene TRBD1, 6 bases. Germline CDR1 is SGHTA and CDR2 is FQGNSA. Trimming removed 1 base from V and 4 bases from J, with 10 bases in between. The CDR3 length is 14 residues. CDR3 coding DNA: TGTGCCAGCAGCTTAGTTACAGGGAGCACTGAAGCTTTCTTT. Translating it yields CASSLVTGSTEAFF.

CDR3 nucleotide sequence: TGTGCCTGCAAGACTAGCGGGGGACAATACACCGGGGAGCTGTTTTTT. As protein: CACKTSGGQYTGELFF. The rearrangement joins TRBV30 to TRBJ2-2; 12 nucleotides line up with TRBD2. J gave up 3 bases and V 6 bases, and 8 bases lay outside the gene matches. Germline-derived CDR1 and CDR2 are GTSNPN and SVGIG (reference sequence). This CDR3 has 16 residues.